This entry features one T cell receptor beta chain sequence. Its recognized antigen is unknown. Per-nucleotide qualities are absent, and no much larger clonotype sits a single base away. The germline V gene sets CDR1 to SGHRS and CDR2 to YFSETQ. V ends up 4 bases short and J 4 bases short, with an unmatched junction base count of 8. Reading from cysteine to phenylalanine, the CDR3 counts 15 amino acids. Of the read, only the CDR3 DNA is kept; its 45 bases are in frame from base 1. The sample originates from a study of blood T cell repertoires in COVID-19 (dated by TCRdb to about 2020). Study-level background: Samples covering the acute and convalescent phases of COVID-19 were provided by collaborators in the United States, Italy and Spain. The repertoires were released in a freely available public database intended as a resource for research on the immune response to SARS-CoV-2. The prospective study material was composed of cDNA or gDNA derived from T cells, B-cell-depleted T cells, or PBMCs. Samples came from the ongoing ImmuneRACE study (first 160 participants) plus 1,254 subjects from 6 global collaborators. HLA class I and class II types, where available, came from metadata supplied by the sample provider rather than from assay-based typing. The dataset comprised deeply sampled blood TCRbeta repertoires from subjects exposed to, actively infected with, or recovered from COVID-19. Nearly every sample came with metadata listing a de-identified subject ID, COVID-19 status, age in years and sex.

Enrolling through a virtual design, the prospective study's participants ranged in age from roughly 18 to 100 years and lived across 24 United States geographic areas. To assign participants to cohorts, the prospective study relied on clinical history that participants themselves reported in a screening survey and a study questionnaire. Recovered participants in ImmuneRACE Cohort 3 were defined as having two consecutive negative NP/OP PCR tests, clearance from a healthcare professional, or resolution of symptoms. Mobile phlebotomists in the prospective study collected whole blood, serum and a nasopharyngeal or oropharyngeal swab from every participant. Additional blood draws and questionnaires over an approximately two-month period could optionally be provided by prospective study participants. Before DNA extraction, blood samples from the prospective study were shipped at room temperature or frozen.

TCRbeta CDR3 regions were amplified from genomic DNA by means of the immunoSEQ Assay, a bias-controlled multiplex PCR. The source study handled its data this way. The number of nucleated cells in each sample was estimated from the amplification of reference gene primers within the assay. To quantify the absolute abundance of each unique TCRbeta CDR3 rearrangement, sequence reads were collapsed and filtered. For each sample, productive Simpson clonality was calculated as the square root of Simpson's diversity index over productive rearrangements. In its TCRdb copy, this immuneACCESS table keeps in-frame sequences only and misses some clones. Where compared with another copy, unresolved V genes explain less than half of these, and the others have no known cause. The V and J calls and clone size are taken from that table; D and trimming were inferred from the DNA. The table for this sample lists a few hundred thousand clones; over 80% of them were counted only once. Jointly, the top ten make up more than 8.5% of the sample.

Findings and caveats that apply to the study as a whole: Clinical and demographic metadata were provided uncurated, with the amount varying by source and participant.

This receptor was taken from a woman aged 18-29 years who had recovered from COVID-19. Sequencing used PBMCs or T cells enriched from blood (not recorded which). This chain is built from TRBV5-1 and TRBJ1-3, with 7 bases matching TRBD1. CDR3 loop: CASSATGAGGNTIYF. The nucleotides read TGCGCCAGCAGCGCCACAGGGGCCGGGGGAAACACCATATATTTT.